The present TCR beta chain was sequenced within a study of cytomegalovirus exposure and HLA in healthy donors. General observations from the study: Highly shared sequence variants in one cluster were likely a sequencing artifact. Some V segments could not be told apart, so they were left out, TRBV6-2 and TRBV6-3 among them. With DRB1 most and HLA-C fewest, TCR association rates differed between HLA loci in a later analysis. The authors later linked a missense DCLRE1C variant to TCR beta V- and J-gene trimming.

In regard to this clone: Its target is not known.

CDR1 LGHNA and CDR2 YNFKEQ come from the germline V gene. Deletions cut 2 bases from V and 12 bases from J, with 19 bases between. This CDR3 spans 14 amino acids. The PCR contained 60 Vbeta and 13 Jbeta primers. The table came from immunoSEQ multiplex PCR; TCRdb's copy has only in-frame clones and leaves some out. This sample's table has over 65,000 clones. Sequencing was performed on PBMCs. The TCR was taken from a woman between 25 and 40 years old in good health and CMV-seronegative. The chain recombines TRBV4-2 with TRBJ1-2, with D perhaps TRBD1 (6 bases). In DNA form, the CDR3 reads TGTGCCAGCAGCCAAAATACGGGACACAACACCGACACCTTC. Translated: CASSQNTGHNTDTF.